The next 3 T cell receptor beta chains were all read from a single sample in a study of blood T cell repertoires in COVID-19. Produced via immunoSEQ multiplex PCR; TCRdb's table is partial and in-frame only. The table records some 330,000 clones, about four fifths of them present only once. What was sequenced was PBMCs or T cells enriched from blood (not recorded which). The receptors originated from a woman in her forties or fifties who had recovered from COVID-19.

The CDR3 spells CASSLVSSGVNEQFF. The DNA for the CDR3 is TGTGCCAGCAGCTTAGTGTCGTCGGGGGTGAATGAGCAGTTCTTC. This chain connects TRBV7-6 to TRBJ2-1, with D maybe TRBD2 (6 bases). Trimming removed 1 base at V and 7 bases at J, with 14 bases between. CDR1 and CDR2 (germline): SGHVS, FNYEAQ. The CDR3 totals 15 residues.

In nucleotides, the CDR3 is TGTGCCACTTGCCGTTGGGGGGAAACTGAAGCTTTCTTT. This encodes CATCRWGETEAFF. The chain has TRBV19 and TRBJ1-1, with D perhaps TRBD1 (5 bases). In germline, CDR1 is LNHDA, CDR2 SQIVND (reference sequence). There are 13 residues in the CDR3. Deletions cut 10 bases from V and 5 bases from J, with 17 bases between.

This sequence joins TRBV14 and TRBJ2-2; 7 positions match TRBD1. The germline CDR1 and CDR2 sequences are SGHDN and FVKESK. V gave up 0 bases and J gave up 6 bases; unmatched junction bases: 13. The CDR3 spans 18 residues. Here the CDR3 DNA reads TGTGCCAGCAGCCAAGATCAGCCCAGGGGGAGAGTTGCCGGGGAGCTGTTTTTT. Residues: CASSQDQPRGRVAGELFF.